This TCR beta chain was profiled in a study of OX40 agonist ivuxolimab in advanced cancers. For the study at large: Partial response was recorded in three patients: one hepatocellular carcinoma and two cutaneous melanoma cases.

The CDR3 sequence is 15 residues long. Between the trimmed V and J ends, which lost 2 bases and 4 bases, there was a span of 13 bases. Per the germline V gene, CDR1 is SGHRS and CDR2 is YFSETQ. Using immunoSEQ multiplex PCR, the repertoire was profiled, and TCRdb retains in-frame clones only, with some absent. The sample shows about 93,000 clones, 91% of them seen only once. The gene calls are TRBV5-1 and TRBJ2-1; D is perhaps TRBD2 (6 bases). The receptor was derived from an adult with an advanced solid tumor such as melanoma, head and neck, liver or kidney cancer. Sequencing used CD4+ or CD8+ T cells sorted from blood, obtained in a trial of the OX40 agonist ivuxolimab. CDR3 residues: CASSFQLRDYNEQFF. The CDR3 bases are TGCGCCAGCAGCTTTCAGCTGCGGGATTACAATGAGCAGTTCTTC.